These T cell receptor beta chains were read from a single sample in a study of shared clonotypes between healthy human individuals. The protocol was immunoSEQ multiplex PCR, while the TCRdb copy is restricted to in-frame clones and leaves out a portion. The sample consists of about 2 million clones, roughly 95% of them appearing once. Sequences were obtained from naive CD8+ T cells sorted from blood. These receptors all stem from a young man in good health. Both conserved end residues are part of each CDR3. D genes are given only for firm matches. Rows give clone size only sometimes, using once, few, many, or a class for an expanded clone.

CDR3aa: CASSLGPENYGYTF; CDR3nt: TGTGCCAGCAGCTTAGGTCCGGAAAACTATGGCTACACCTTC; abundance: NA; d_gene: NA; j_gene: TRBJ1-2; v_gene: TRBV7-2
CDR3aa: CASSGGSTDTQYF; CDR3nt: TGTGCCAGCAGCGGGGGATCCACAGATACGCAGTATTTT; abundance: NA; d_gene: NA; j_gene: TRBJ2-3; v_gene: TRBV9
CDR3aa: CASSQDGTGAYEQYF; CDR3nt: TGCGCCAGCAGCCAAGACGGGACAGGAGCCTACGAGCAGTACTTC; abundance: NA; d_gene: TRBD1; j_gene: TRBJ2-7; v_gene: TRBV4-1
CDR3aa: CASSQGGGRNTGELFF; CDR3nt: TGCGCCAGCAGCCAAGGAGGGGGGAGGAACACCGGGGAGCTGTTTTTT; abundance: NA; d_gene: NA; j_gene: TRBJ2-2; v_gene: TRBV4-1
CDR3aa: CSVVSSGGRTDTQYF; CDR3nt: TGCAGCGTTGTTTCTAGCGGGGGCCGCACAGATACGCAGTATTTT; abundance: NA; d_gene: TRBD2; j_gene: TRBJ2-3; v_gene: TRBV29-1
CDR3aa: CASSGALGDYEQYF; CDR3nt: TGTGCCAGTAGCGGGGCTTTAGGGGACTACGAGCAGTACTTC; abundance: NA; d_gene: NA; j_gene: TRBJ2-7; v_gene: TRBV19
CDR3aa: CASSFNSRIPGNTIYF; CDR3nt: TGTGCCAGCAGTTTTAACAGCCGGATACCTGGAAACACCATATATTTT; abundance: NA; d_gene: NA; j_gene: TRBJ1-3; v_gene: TRBV28
CDR3aa: CASSIGGEAYNEQFF; CDR3nt: TGTGCCAGCAGCATAGGTGGCGAGGCCTACAATGAGCAGTTCTTC; abundance: NA; d_gene: NA; j_gene: TRBJ2-1; v_gene: TRBV5-6
CDR3aa: CASSPRRGPLDEQYF; CDR3nt: TGTGCCAGTAGTCCGCGGCGGGGGCCCTTGGACGAGCAGTACTTC; abundance: NA; d_gene: NA; j_gene: TRBJ2-7; v_gene: TRBV19
CDR3aa: CATSRGTGASYEQYF; CDR3nt: TGTGCCACCAGCAGGGGGACAGGGGCTTCGTACGAGCAGTACTTC; abundance: NA; d_gene: TRBD1; j_gene: TRBJ2-7; v_gene: TRBV15
CDR3aa: CASSVRTTGNTGELFF; CDR3nt: TGTGCCAGCAGCGTACGTACGACAGGGAACACCGGGGAGCTGTTTTTT; abundance: NA; d_gene: NA; j_gene: TRBJ2-2; v_gene: TRBV9
CDR3aa: CASRSTATYNEQFF; CDR3nt: TGTGCCAGCAGGTCGACAGCCACCTACAATGAGCAGTTCTTC; abundance: NA; d_gene: NA; j_gene: TRBJ2-1; v_gene: TRBV5-6
CDR3aa: CASSPPGGWDTEAFF; CDR3nt: TGTGCCAGCTCACCACCGGGGGGCTGGGACACTGAAGCTTTCTTT; abundance: NA; d_gene: NA; j_gene: TRBJ1-1; v_gene: TRBV18
CDR3aa: CASSYLNGQEKAFF; CDR3nt: TGTGCCAGCAGCTACCTTAATGGACAGGAGAAAGCTTTCTTT; abundance: once; d_gene: TRBD1; j_gene: TRBJ1-1; v_gene: TRBV9
CDR3aa: CASSLEEGPADTQYF; CDR3nt: TGTGCCAGCAGCCTTGAGGAAGGTCCCGCAGATACGCAGTATTTT; abundance: NA; d_gene: NA; j_gene: TRBJ2-3; v_gene: TRBV27
CDR3aa: CASSQEGGGTKNIQYF; CDR3nt: TGCGCCAGCAGCCAAGAAGGAGGAGGGACTAAAAACATTCAGTACTTC; abundance: NA; d_gene: NA; j_gene: TRBJ2-4; v_gene: TRBV4-1
CDR3aa: CAISESSHNEQFF; CDR3nt: TGTGCCATCAGTGAGTCGAGCCACAATGAGCAGTTCTTC; abundance: NA; d_gene: NA; j_gene: TRBJ2-1; v_gene: TRBV10-3
CDR3aa: CASSDGGTYEQYF; CDR3nt: TGTGCCAGCAGTGACGGAGGTACCTACGAGCAGTACTTC; abundance: NA; d_gene: NA; j_gene: TRBJ2-7; v_gene: TRBV6-1
CDR3aa: CASSEDPRAGELFF; CDR3nt: TGTGCCAGCAGTGAAGACCCGAGGGCCGGGGAGCTGTTTTTT; abundance: NA; d_gene: NA; j_gene: TRBJ2-2; v_gene: TRBV6-1
CDR3aa: CASSPSTGGQPQHF; CDR3nt: TGTGCCAGCAGTCCCTCGACAGGGGGACAGCCCCAGCATTTT; abundance: few; d_gene: TRBD1; j_gene: TRBJ1-5; v_gene: TRBV27
CDR3aa: CASSHGQVMETQYF; CDR3nt: TGCGCCAGCAGCCATGGACAGGTTATGGAGACCCAGTACTTC; abundance: NA; d_gene: TRBD1; j_gene: TRBJ2-5; v_gene: TRBV4-1
CDR3aa: CASSLGGMIHNEQFF; CDR3nt: TGTGCCAGCAGCTTAGGGGGGATGATACACAATGAGCAGTTCTTC; abundance: NA; d_gene: NA; j_gene: TRBJ2-1; v_gene: TRBV7-6
CDR3aa: CASSHYGQSYEQYF; CDR3nt: TGTGCCAGCAGCCATTATGGACAGTCCTACGAGCAGTACTTC; abundance: NA; d_gene: NA; j_gene: TRBJ2-7; v_gene: TRBV7-9
CDR3aa: CAWGTAEKLFF; CDR3nt: TGTGCCTGGGGTACAGCCGAAAAACTGTTTTTT; abundance: NA; d_gene: NA; j_gene: TRBJ1-4; v_gene: TRBV30
CDR3aa: CASSVAGGGELFF; CDR3nt: TGTGCCAGCAGTGTAGCGGGGGGCGGGGAGCTGTTTTTT; abundance: NA; d_gene: TRBD2; j_gene: TRBJ2-2; v_gene: TRBV6-5
CDR3aa: CASSLLTGAYEQYF; CDR3nt: TGCGCCAGCAGCTTGCTAACAGGAGCCTACGAGCAGTACTTC; abundance: NA; d_gene: NA; j_gene: TRBJ2-7; v_gene: TRBV5-1
CDR3aa: CASSEARGRGYTF; CDR3nt: TGTGCCAGCAGTGAAGCAAGGGGCAGGGGCTACACCTTC; abundance: NA; d_gene: NA; j_gene: TRBJ1-2; v_gene: TRBV6-1
CDR3aa: CASSLSLYADTQYF; CDR3nt: TGTGCCAGCAGTTTATCGCTTTACGCAGATACGCAGTATTTT; abundance: NA; d_gene: NA; j_gene: TRBJ2-3; v_gene: TRBV27